This TCR beta chain is drawn from a study of T cell changes during pregnancy in multiple sclerosis. Here immunoSEQ multiplex PCR was the method, and the copy in TCRdb shows in-frame clones only, minus some. Among roughly 70,000 clones listed, approximately 86% were seen once. In germline, CDR1 is MNHEY, CDR2 SMNVEV (reference sequence). J was trimmed by 4 bases and V by 1 base; bases with no gene match: 6. The CDR3 spans 15 residues. This chain connects TRBV27 to TRBJ2-7, with 8 bases matching TRBD1. This specimen was peripheral blood, taken before pregnancy. This receptor was taken from a female donor with multiple sclerosis, enrolled in a pregnancy study. The CDR3 sequence: CASSLLRDRLYEQYF. In DNA, the CDR3 is TGTGCCAGCAGTTTATTACGGGACAGGCTTTACGAGCAGTACTTC.